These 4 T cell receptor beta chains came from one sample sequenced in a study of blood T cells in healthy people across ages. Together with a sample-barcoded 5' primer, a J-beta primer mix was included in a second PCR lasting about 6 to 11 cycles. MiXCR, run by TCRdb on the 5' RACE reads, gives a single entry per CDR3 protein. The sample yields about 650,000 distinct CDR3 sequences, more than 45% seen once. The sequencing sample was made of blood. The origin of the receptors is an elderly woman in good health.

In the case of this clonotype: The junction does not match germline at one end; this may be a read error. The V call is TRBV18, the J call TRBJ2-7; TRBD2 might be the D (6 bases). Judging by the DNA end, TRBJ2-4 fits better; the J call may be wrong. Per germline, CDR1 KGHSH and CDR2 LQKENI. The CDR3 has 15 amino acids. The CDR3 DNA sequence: TGTGCCGGCTCTCCTCCCGGAGGGCATTTGAACATTCAGTACTTC. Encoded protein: CAGSPPGGHLNIQYF.

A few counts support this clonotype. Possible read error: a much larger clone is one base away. CDR3 region: CASSLGSRSYNEQYF. The CDR3 coding sequence is TGCGCCAGCAGCTTGGGAAGCAGATCCTACAATGAGCAGTACTTC. The chain recombines TRBV5-1 with TRBJ2-1, with D hard to call. Judging by the DNA end, TRBJ2-7 fits better; the J call may be wrong. CDR1 is SGHRS and CDR2 is YFSETQ in the germline V gene. The CDR3 totals 15 residues.

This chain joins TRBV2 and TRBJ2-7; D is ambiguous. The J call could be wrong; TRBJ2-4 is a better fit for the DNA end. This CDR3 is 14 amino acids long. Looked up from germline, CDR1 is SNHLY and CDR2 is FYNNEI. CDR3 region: CASSETVVQNIQYF. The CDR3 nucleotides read TGTGCCAGCAGTGAAACGGTTGTCCAAAACATTCAGTACTTC.

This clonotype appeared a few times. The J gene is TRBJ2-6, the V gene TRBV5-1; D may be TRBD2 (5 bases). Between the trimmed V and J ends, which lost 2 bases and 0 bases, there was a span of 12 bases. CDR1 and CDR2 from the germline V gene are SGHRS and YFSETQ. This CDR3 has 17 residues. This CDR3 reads CASSFTGSSSGANVLTF. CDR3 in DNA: TGCGCCAGCAGCTTTACGGGATCTAGCTCTGGGGCCAACGTCCTGACTTTC.